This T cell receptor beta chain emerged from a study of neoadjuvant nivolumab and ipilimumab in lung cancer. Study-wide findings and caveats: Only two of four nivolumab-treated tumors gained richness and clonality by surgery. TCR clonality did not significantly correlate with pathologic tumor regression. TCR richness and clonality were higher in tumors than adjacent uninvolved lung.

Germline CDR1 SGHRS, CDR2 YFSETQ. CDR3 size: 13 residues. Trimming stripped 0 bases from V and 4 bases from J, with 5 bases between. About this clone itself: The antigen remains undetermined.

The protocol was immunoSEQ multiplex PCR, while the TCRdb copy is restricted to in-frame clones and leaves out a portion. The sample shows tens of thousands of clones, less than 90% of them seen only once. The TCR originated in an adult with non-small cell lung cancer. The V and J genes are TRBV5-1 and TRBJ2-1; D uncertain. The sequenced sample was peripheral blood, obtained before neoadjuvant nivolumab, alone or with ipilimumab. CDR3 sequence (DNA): TGCGCCAGCAGCTTGGGCAGTTACAATGAGCAGTTCTTC. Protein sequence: CASSLGSYNEQFF.